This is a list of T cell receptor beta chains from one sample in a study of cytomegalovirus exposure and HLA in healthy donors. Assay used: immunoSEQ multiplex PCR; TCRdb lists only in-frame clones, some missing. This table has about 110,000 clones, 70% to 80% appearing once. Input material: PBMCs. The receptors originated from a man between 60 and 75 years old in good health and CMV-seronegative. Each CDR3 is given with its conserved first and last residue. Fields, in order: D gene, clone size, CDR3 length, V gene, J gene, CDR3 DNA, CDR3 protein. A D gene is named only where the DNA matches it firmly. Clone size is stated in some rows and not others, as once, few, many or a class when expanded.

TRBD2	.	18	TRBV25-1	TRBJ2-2	TGTGCCAGCAGTGTGGTGCCCAATAGCGGGGCGCGTTCAGGGGAGCTGTTTTTT	CASSVVPNSGARSGELFF
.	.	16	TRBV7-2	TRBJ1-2	TGTGCCAGCAGCTTAGGGAACCCGGGGAATGGCTATGGCTACACCTTC	CASSLGNPGNGYGYTF
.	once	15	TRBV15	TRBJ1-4	TGTGCCACCAGCAGAGGACAGGTTAAGGGTGAAAAACTGTTTTTT	CATSRGQVKGEKLFF
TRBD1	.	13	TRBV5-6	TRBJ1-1	TGTGCCAGCAGAACAGGGGAAACCACTGAAGCTTTCTTT	CASRTGETTEAFF
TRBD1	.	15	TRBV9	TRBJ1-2	TGTGCCAGCAGCGAGAGGGACAGGGTGGGCTATGGCTACACCTTC	CASSERDRVGYGYTF
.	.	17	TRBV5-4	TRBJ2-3	TGTGCCAGCAGCCCTCCTAGGGCAGGGACTAGCACAGATACGCAGTATTTT	CASSPPRAGTSTDTQYF
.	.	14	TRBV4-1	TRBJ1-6	TGCGCCAGCAGCCAAGAGGCGGGGAATTCACCCCTCCACTTT	CASSQEAGNSPLHF
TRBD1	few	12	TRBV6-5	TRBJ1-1	TGTGCCAGCGGACAGGGGAGCACTGAAGCTTTCTTT	CASGQGSTEAFF
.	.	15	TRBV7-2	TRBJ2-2	TGTGCCAGCAGCTTATTTGAGGGGAACACCGGGGAGCTGTTTTTT	CASSLFEGNTGELFF
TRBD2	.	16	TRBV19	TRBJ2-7	TGTGCCAGTAGTATCTCGGCCGTGGGGGGGACCTACGAGCAGTACTTC	CASSISAVGGTYEQYF
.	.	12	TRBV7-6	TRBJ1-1	TGTGCCAGCAGCTTAAGTGAGGGTGAAGCTTTCTTT	CASSLSEGEAFF
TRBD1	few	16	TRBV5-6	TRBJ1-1	TGTGCCAGCAGCTTCCGGGACAGGGGGTTTGGCACTGAAGCTTTCTTT	CASSFRDRGFGTEAFF
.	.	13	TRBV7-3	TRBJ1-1	TGTGCCAGCAGCTACCACCAGGGTACTGAAGCTTTCTTT	CASSYHQGTEAFF